The following is a TCR beta chain sequence with its context. Clones were read by immunoSEQ multiplex PCR, and TCRdb kept only the in-frame ones, dropping some. Here the sample spans about 500,000 clones, roughly 89% being singletons. This specimen belongs to a study of blood T cell repertoires in COVID-19. Germline-derived CDR1 and CDR2 are MNHEY and SMNVEV (reference sequence). V was clipped by 3 bases and J by 5 bases, with 14 bases between them. The CDR3 length is 15 residues. V is TRBV27 and J is TRBJ2-1, with D maybe TRBD2 (6 bases). Source material: peripheral blood. The sequence was obtained from a young man with COVID-19, enrolled during active disease. In nucleotides, the CDR3 is TGTGCCAGCAGTTTGGGGTGGCGGGGCAACAATGAGCAGTTCTTC. Its protein product is CASSLGWRGNNEQFF.